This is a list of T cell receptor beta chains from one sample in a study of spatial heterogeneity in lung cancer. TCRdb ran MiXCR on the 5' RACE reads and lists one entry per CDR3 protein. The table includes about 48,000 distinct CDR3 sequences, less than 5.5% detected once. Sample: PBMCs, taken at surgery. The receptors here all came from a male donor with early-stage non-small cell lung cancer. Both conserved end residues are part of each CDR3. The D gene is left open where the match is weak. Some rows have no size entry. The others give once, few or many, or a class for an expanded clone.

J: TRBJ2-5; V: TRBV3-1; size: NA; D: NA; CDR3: CASSQLTGGETQYF; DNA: TGTGCCAGCAGCCAACTGACGGGTGGAGAGACCCAGTACTTC
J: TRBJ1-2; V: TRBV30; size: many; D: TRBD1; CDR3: CAWSVGQGRRYGYTF; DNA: TGTGCCTGGAGCGTCGGACAGGGTCGAAGATATGGCTACACCTTC
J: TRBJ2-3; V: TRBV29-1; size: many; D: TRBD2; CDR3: CSVEEPGTSGMSTDTQYF; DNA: TGCAGCGTTGAAGAGCCTGGGACTAGCGGGATGAGCACAGATACGCAGTATTTT
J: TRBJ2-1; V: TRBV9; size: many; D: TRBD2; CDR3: CASSSSGGPYNEQFF; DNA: TGTGCCAGCAGCTCATCGGGAGGGCCCTACAATGAGCAGTTCTTC
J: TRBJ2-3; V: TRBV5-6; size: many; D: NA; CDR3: CASSLVSGRTDTQYF; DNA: TGTGCCAGCAGCTTGGTTTCGGGGCGCACAGATACGCAGTATTTT
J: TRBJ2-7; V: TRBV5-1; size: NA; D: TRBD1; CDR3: CASSGGSTGTAYEQYF; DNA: TGCGCCAGCAGCGGGGGTTCGACAGGGACCGCCTACGAGCAGTACTTC
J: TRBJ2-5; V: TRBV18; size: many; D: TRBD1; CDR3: CASSPPTGSLTTQYF; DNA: TGTGCCAGCTCACCACCGACAGGGAGCTTGACGACCCAGTACTTC
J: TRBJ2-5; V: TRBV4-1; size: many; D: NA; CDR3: CASSQPGRVEETQYF; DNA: TGCGCCAGCAGCCAACCGGGACGGGTTGAAGAGACCCAGTACTTC
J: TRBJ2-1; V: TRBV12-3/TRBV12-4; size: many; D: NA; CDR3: CASSLGGVYNEQFF; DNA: TGTGCCAGCAGTTTAGGGGGGGTTTACAATGAGCAGTTCTTC
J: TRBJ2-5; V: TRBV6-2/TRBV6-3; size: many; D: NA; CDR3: CASSYSTTAKTQYF; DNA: TGTGCCAGCAGTTACTCGACGACCGCGAAGACCCAGTACTTC
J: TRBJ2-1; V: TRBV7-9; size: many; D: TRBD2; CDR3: CASSPPREDEQFF; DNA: TGTGCCAGCAGTCCGCCGCGGGAGGATGAGCAGTTCTTC
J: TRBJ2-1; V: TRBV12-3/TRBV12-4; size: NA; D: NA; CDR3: CASSLARSGPGFF; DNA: TGTGCCAGCAGTTTAGCGAGAAGCGGCCCGGGGTTCTTC
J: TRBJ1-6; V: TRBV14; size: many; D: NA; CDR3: CASSQVLGTNSPLHF; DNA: TGTGCCAGCAGCCAAGTGCTTGGGACTAATTCACCCCTCCACTTT